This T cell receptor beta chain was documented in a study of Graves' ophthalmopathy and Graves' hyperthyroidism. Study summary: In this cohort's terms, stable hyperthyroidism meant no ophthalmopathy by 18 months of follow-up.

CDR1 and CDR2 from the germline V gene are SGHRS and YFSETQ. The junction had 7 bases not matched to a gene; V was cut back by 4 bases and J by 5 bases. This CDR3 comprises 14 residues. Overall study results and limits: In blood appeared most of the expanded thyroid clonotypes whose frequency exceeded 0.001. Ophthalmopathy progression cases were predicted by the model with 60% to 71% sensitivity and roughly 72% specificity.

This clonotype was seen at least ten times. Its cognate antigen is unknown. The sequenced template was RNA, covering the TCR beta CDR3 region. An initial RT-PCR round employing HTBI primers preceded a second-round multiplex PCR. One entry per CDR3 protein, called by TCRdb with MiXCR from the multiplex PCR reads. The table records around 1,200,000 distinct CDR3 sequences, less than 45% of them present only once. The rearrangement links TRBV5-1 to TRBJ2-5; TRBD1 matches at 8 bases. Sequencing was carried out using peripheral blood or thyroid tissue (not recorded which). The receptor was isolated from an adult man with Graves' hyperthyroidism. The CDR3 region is CASSGDRTLETQYF. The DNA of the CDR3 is TGCGCCAGCAGCGGGGACAGGACTTTGGAGACCCAGTACTTC.